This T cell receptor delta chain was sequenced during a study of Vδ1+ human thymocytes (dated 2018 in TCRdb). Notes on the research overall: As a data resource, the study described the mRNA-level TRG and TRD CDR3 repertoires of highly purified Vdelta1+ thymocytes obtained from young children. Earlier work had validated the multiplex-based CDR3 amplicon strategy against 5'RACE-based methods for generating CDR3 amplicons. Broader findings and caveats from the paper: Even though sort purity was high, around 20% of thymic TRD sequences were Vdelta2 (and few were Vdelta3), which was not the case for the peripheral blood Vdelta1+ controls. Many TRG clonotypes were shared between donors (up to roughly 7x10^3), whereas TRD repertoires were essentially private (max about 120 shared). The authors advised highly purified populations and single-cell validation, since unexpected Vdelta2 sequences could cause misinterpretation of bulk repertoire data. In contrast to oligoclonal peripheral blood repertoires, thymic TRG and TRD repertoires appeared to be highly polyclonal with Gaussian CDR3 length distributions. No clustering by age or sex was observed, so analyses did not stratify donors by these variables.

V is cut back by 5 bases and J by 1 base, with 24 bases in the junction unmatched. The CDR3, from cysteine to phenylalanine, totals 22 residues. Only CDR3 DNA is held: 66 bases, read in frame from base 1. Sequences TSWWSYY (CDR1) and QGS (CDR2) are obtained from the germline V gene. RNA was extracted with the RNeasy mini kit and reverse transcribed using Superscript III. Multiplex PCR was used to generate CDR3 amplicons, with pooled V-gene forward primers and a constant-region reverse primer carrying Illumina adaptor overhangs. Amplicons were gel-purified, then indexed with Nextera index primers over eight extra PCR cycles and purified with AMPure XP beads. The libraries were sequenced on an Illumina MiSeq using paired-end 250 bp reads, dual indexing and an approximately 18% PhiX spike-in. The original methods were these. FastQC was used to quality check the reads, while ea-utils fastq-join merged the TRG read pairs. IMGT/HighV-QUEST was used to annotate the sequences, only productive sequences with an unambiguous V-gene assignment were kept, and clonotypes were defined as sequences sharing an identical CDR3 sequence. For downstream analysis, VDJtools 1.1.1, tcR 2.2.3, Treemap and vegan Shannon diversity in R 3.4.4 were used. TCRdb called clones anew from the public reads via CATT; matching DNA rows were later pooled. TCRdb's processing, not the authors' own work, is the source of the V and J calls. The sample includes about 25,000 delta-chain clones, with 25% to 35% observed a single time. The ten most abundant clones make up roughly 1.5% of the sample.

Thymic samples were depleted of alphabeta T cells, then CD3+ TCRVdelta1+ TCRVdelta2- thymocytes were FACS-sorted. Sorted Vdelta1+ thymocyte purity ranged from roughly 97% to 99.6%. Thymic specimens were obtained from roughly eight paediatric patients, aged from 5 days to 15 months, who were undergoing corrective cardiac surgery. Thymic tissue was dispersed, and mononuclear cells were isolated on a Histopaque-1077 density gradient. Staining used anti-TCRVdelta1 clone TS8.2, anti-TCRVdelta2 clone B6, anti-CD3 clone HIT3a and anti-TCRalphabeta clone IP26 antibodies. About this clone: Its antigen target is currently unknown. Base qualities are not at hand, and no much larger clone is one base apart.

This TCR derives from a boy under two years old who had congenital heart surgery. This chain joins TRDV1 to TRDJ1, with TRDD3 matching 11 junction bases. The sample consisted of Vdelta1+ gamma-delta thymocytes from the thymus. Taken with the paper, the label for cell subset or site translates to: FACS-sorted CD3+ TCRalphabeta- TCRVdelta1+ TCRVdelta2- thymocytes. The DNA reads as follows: TGTGCTCTTGGGACGCCTTCTCTAAACTGGGGGATAAAGAACCGTGGCACCGATAAACTCATCTTT. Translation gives CALGTPSLNWGIKNRGTDKLIF.